This is a list of T cell receptor beta chains from one sample in a study of blood T cell repertoires in COVID-19. The data were produced by immunoSEQ multiplex PCR, yet TCRdb's version contains in-frame clones alone and is incomplete. The data show about 280,000 clones, about 90% seen once. Material for sequencing was peripheral blood. These receptors all come from a young woman who had recovered from COVID-19. Both conserved end residues are part of each CDR3. The order of the fields is D gene, clone size, J gene, V gene, CDR3 DNA, CDR3 protein. A D gene is named only where the DNA matches it firmly. Clone size is given for some rows only: seen once, a few or many times, or a class if the clone is expanded.

d_call: NA; clone_size: NA; j_call: TRBJ1-5; v_call: TRBV6-2/TRBV6-3; cdr3_nt: TGTGCCAGCAGTTACATGCGGGATAGCAATCAGCCCCAGCATTTT; cdr3_aa: CASSYMRDSNQPQHF
d_call: NA; clone_size: few; j_call: TRBJ1-1; v_call: TRBV18; cdr3_nt: TGTGCCAGCTCACCACCGCGGGTGATGAACACTGAAGCTTTCTTT; cdr3_aa: CASSPPRVMNTEAFF
d_call: TRBD2; clone_size: NA; j_call: TRBJ2-2; v_call: TRBV19; cdr3_nt: TGTGCCAGTAGTATCCGGGAGGACACCGGGGAGCTGTTTTTT; cdr3_aa: CASSIREDTGELFF
d_call: NA; clone_size: NA; j_call: TRBJ2-1; v_call: TRBV18; cdr3_nt: TGTGCCAGCTCTGGGACAAGCTCCTACAATGAGCAGTTCTTC; cdr3_aa: CASSGTSSYNEQFF
d_call: NA; clone_size: NA; j_call: TRBJ1-2; v_call: TRBV6-5; cdr3_nt: TGTGCCAGCAGCGCTCCTCCGGGGTTCGGCTACACCTTC; cdr3_aa: CASSAPPGFGYTF
d_call: TRBD1; clone_size: NA; j_call: TRBJ1-1; v_call: TRBV30; cdr3_nt: TGTGCCTGGAGTGTACAGACAGGGGACGGCACTGAAGCTTTCTTT; cdr3_aa: CAWSVQTGDGTEAFF
d_call: TRBD1; clone_size: NA; j_call: TRBJ2-7; v_call: TRBV10-3; cdr3_nt: TGTGCCATCAGTGACAGGGAGACAGGGGGCGTCGGATACGAGCAGTACTTC; cdr3_aa: CAISDRETGGVGYEQYF
d_call: NA; clone_size: NA; j_call: TRBJ1-5; v_call: TRBV10-2; cdr3_nt: TGCGCCAGCAGTCCTAATTATCAGCCCCAGCATTTT; cdr3_aa: CASSPNYQPQHF
d_call: NA; clone_size: NA; j_call: TRBJ1-1; v_call: TRBV9; cdr3_nt: TGTGCCAGCAGCGCGGAACCGGGACTTCATATGAACACTGAAGCTTTCTTT; cdr3_aa: CASSAEPGLHMNTEAFF
d_call: NA; clone_size: NA; j_call: TRBJ2-7; v_call: TRBV30; cdr3_nt: TGTGCCTGGAGTTTGTCAGGGGAATTGGGGGAGCAGTACTTC; cdr3_aa: CAWSLSGELGEQYF
d_call: TRBD2; clone_size: NA; j_call: TRBJ2-1; v_call: TRBV4-1; cdr3_nt: TGCGCCAGCAGCCAAGTTCATCTAGCGGGGGCTGAGCAGTTCTTC; cdr3_aa: CASSQVHLAGAEQFF
d_call: NA; clone_size: NA; j_call: TRBJ1-6; v_call: TRBV5-1; cdr3_nt: TGCGCCAGCAGTACAGGTCTCGTTGGCTCCTATAATTCACCCCTCCACTTT; cdr3_aa: CASSTGLVGSYNSPLHF
d_call: TRBD1; clone_size: NA; j_call: TRBJ2-7; v_call: TRBV28; cdr3_nt: TGTGCCAGCAGTTTAGGGGGGTGGGACAGGGCACCCGAGCAGTACTTC; cdr3_aa: CASSLGGWDRAPEQYF
d_call: NA; clone_size: NA; j_call: TRBJ1-5; v_call: TRBV15; cdr3_nt: TGTGCCACCAGCAGTTCCAGGGGTTTGGGTCAGCCCCAGCATTTT; cdr3_aa: CATSSSRGLGQPQHF
d_call: NA; clone_size: NA; j_call: TRBJ2-3; v_call: TRBV12-1; cdr3_nt: TGTGCCAGCAGCTCCGAACTAGCGGGAGACTTAATTGGGACAGATACGCAGTATTTT; cdr3_aa: CASSSELAGDLIGTDTQYF
d_call: TRBD1; clone_size: NA; j_call: TRBJ1-2; v_call: TRBV3-1/TRBV3-2; cdr3_nt: TGTGCCAGCAGCCAAGACCCAGGGGGCGCGAGGGGCTACACCTTC; cdr3_aa: CASSQDPGGARGYTF
d_call: TRBD1; clone_size: NA; j_call: TRBJ2-2; v_call: TRBV5-1; cdr3_nt: TGCGCCAGCAGCCGGACAGGGCCTAACACCGGGGAGCTGTTTTTT; cdr3_aa: CASSRTGPNTGELFF
d_call: NA; clone_size: NA; j_call: TRBJ2-2; v_call: TRBV6-5; cdr3_nt: TGTGCCAGCAGACCCTTTCTGAGGGGGGAGCTGTTTTTT; cdr3_aa: CASRPFLRGELFF
d_call: NA; clone_size: NA; j_call: TRBJ2-3; v_call: TRBV7-9; cdr3_nt: TGTGCCAGCAGCTTCCCTCCGGGCACAGATACGCAGTATTTT; cdr3_aa: CASSFPPGTDTQYF
d_call: NA; clone_size: NA; j_call: TRBJ1-2; v_call: TRBV4-1; cdr3_nt: TGCGCCAGCAGCCAACCGGGGGAAGGGGCCCAGGGCTACACCTTC; cdr3_aa: CASSQPGEGAQGYTF
d_call: NA; clone_size: NA; j_call: TRBJ1-6; v_call: TRBV6-5; cdr3_nt: TGTGCCAGCAGTCCCGGGTCCGCCAGGGTCCCCCTCCACTTT; cdr3_aa: CASSPGSARVPLHF